A single sample gave rise to the 32 T cell receptor beta chains below, sequenced in a study of cytomegalovirus exposure and HLA in healthy donors. The PCR was carried out with 60 Vbeta primers and 13 Jbeta primers. Here immunoSEQ multiplex PCR was the method, and the copy in TCRdb shows in-frame clones only, minus some. The table lists around 140,000 clones, just under 80% of them singletons. The sequenced sample consisted of PBMCs. These receptors originate from a male donor in good health and CMV-seronegative.

This sequence joins TRBV10-1 and TRBJ2-2; 13 bases agree with TRBD2. The CDR3 consists of 17 residues. The ends lost 9 bases at V and 0 bases at J; junction bases unmatched: 7. Germline CDR1 is WNHNN and CDR2 is SYGVQD (reference sequence). The CDR3 here is CASTGTSGDTNTGELFF. The CDR3 coding sequence is TGCGCCAGTACCGGGACTAGCGGGGATACGAACACCGGGGAGCTGTTTTTT.

This rearrangement joins TRBV27 to TRBJ1-6; 7 bases map to TRBD1. V was clipped by 4 bases and J by 7 bases; unmatched bases: 1. The CDR3 has 13 amino acids. The germline CDR1 and CDR2 sequences are MNHEY and SMNVEV (reference sequence). The CDR3 region has the DNA TGTGCCAGCAGTTCGACAGGGAATTCACCCCTCCACTTT. It encodes CASSSTGNSPLHF.

There are a few counts of this clone. V gene TRBV5-6 combines with J gene TRBJ1-1; D not resolved. V was cut by 2 bases and J by 5 bases, with 7 bases left in between. CDR3 length: 12 amino acids. Germline loops: CDR1 SGHDT, CDR2 YYEEEE. The CDR3 DNA follows: TGTGCCAGCAGCTTCGCGGGGACTGAAGCTTTCTTT. Its protein product is CASSFAGTEAFF.

The V and J genes are TRBV29-1 and TRBJ1-2, with TRBD1 matching over 12 bases. The CDR3 loop spans 16 amino acids. The V and J ends lost 3 bases and 5 bases, in that order; junction bases with no gene match: 10. CDR1 and CDR2 (germline): SQVTM, ANQGSEA. The CDR3 DNA is TGCAGCGTTGACGGGAGAGGGGACAGGGGGCTGTATGGCTACACCTTC. It specifies CSVDGRGDRGLYGYTF.

This clone was detected only a few times. The chain uses TRBV5-6 and TRBJ1-2, with 8 nucleotides matching TRBD1. The germline gives CDR1 SGHDT, CDR2 YYEEEE. Trimming removed 4 bases from V and 6 bases from J; junction bases left unmatched: 5. There are 13 residues in the CDR3. CDR3 nucleotides: TGTGCCAGCAGCGCGACAGGGGTACATGGCTACACCTTC. Its protein product is CASSATGVHGYTF.

V usage is TRBV2 and J usage is TRBJ2-4; D possibly corresponds to TRBD2 (7 bases). Germline CDR1 is SNHLY and CDR2 is FYNNEI. The CDR3 runs to 14 residues. Trimming shortened V by 7 bases and J by 3 bases, and 13 bases separated the two germline ends. For the CDR3, the DNA is TGTGCCAGCAAGGGGGGGACCCACAAAAACATTCAGTACTTC. Translation: CASKGGTHKNIQYF.

This clone was picked up one time. The chain has TRBV2 and TRBJ2-3; D gene unclear. V lost 8 bases and J lost 0, with 6 bases in between. In germline, CDR1 is SNHLY, CDR2 FYNNEI. The CDR3 runs to 12 residues. CDR3 in amino acids: CASHLSTDTQYF. Written as DNA, the CDR3 is TGTGCCAGCCACCTAAGCACAGATACGCAGTATTTT.

This clone came up a few times. The chain combines TRBV5-6 with TRBJ1-5; TRBD1 aligns across 7 bases. Per the germline V gene, CDR1 is SGHDT and CDR2 is YYEEEE. The CDR3 consists of 14 residues. Germline trimming cut 4 bases from V and 3 bases from J; bases unmatched to any gene: 4. CDR3 loop: CASSRGTANQPQHF. The CDR3 DNA is TGTGCCAGCAGCCGCGGGACAGCCAATCAGCCCCAGCATTTT. The full variable domain, completed using reference TRBV5-6 and TRBJ1-5, is DAGVTQSPTHLIKTRGQQVTLRCSPKSGHDTVSWYQQALGQGPQFIFQYYEEEERQRGNFPDRFSGHQFPNYSSELNVNALLLGDSALYLCASSRGTANQPQHFGDGTRLSIL.

In this sample, this clone turned up a few times. The rearrangement joins TRBV30 to TRBJ1-1, with 7 bases matching TRBD1. Unmatched junction bases numbered 5, after V lost 2 bases and J lost 5 bases. In germline, CDR1 is GTSNPN, CDR2 SVGIG (reference sequence). The CDR3 contains 13 residues. The CDR3: CAWSRQGDTEAFF. CDR3 coding DNA: TGTGCCTGGAGTCGCCAGGGGGATACTGAAGCTTTCTTT.

V usage is TRBV9 and J usage is TRBJ1-1; 9 nucleotides match TRBD1. V shed 4 bases and J 8 bases; nucleotides not matched to a gene: 18. The CDR3 has 17 residues. Germline V gene sequence: CDR1 SGDLS, CDR2 YYNGEE. CDR3 nucleotides: TGTGCCAGCAGCCCATGGGGCGGTATAGCGGGACAGGGAGAAGCTTTCTTT. Its translation is CASSPWGGIAGQGEAFF. Looking up the rest from reference TRBV9 and TRBJ1-1 gives the full variable domain: DSGVTQTPKHLITATGQRVTLRCSPRSGDLSVYWYQQSLDQGLQFLIQYYNGEERAKGNILERFSAQQFPDLHSELNLSSLELGDSALYFCASSPWGGIAGQGEAFFGQGTRLTVV.

The chain is built from TRBV5-1 and TRBJ2-7; TRBD2 aligns across 8 bases. This CDR3 comprises 14 residues. Per germline, CDR1 SGHRS and CDR2 YFSETQ. V shed 3 bases, J shed 5 bases, and the junction held 7 bases outside the gene matches. As DNA, the CDR3 is TGCGCCAGCAGCTACGGACGGGGGGGAGACGAGCAGTACTTC. Translated: CASSYGRGGDEQYF.

V is TRBV6-1 and J is TRBJ1-6, with 9 bases matching TRBD1. This CDR3 is 15 amino acids long. Trimming at V came to 7 bases and at J to 4 bases, leaving 5 bases not matched to a gene. The V gene's germline CDR1 is MNHNS and CDR2 SASEGT. The CDR3 spells CASMTDRGYNSPLHF. The CDR3 region has the DNA TGTGCCAGCATGACTGACAGGGGGTATAATTCACCCCTCCACTTT.

The chain carries TRBV19 and TRBJ2-2, with 7 bases lining up with TRBD1. V was clipped by 4 bases and J by 4 bases; unmatched bases: 3. This CDR3 is 14 amino acids long. The germline gives CDR1 LNHDA, CDR2 SQIVND (reference sequence). In DNA, the CDR3 is TGTGCCAGTAGTAGACAGGGCGGCACCGGGGAGCTGTTTTTT. This sequence encodes CASSRQGGTGELFF.

This sequence joins TRBV7-2 and TRBJ1-2, with 7 bases identical to TRBD1. With V trimmed by 5 bases and J by 2 bases, 5 bases remained unmatched. This CDR3 spans 14 amino acids. Germline V gene sequence: CDR1 SGHTA, CDR2 FQGNSA. The CDR3 protein is CASSPTGSNYGYTF. CDR3 sequence (DNA): TGTGCCAGCAGCCCGACAGGGTCGAACTATGGCTACACCTTC.

The J gene is TRBJ2-7, the V gene TRBV11-3; D may be TRBD2 (5 bases). The V and J ends lost 5 bases and 5 bases respectively, with 19 bases between them. Germline V gene data show CDR1 as SGHNT and CDR2 as YENEEA. The CDR3 contains 15 residues. CDR3 sequence: CASSLPGGRGDEQYF. CDR3 bases: TGTGCCAGCAGCCTCCCTGGCGGGCGCGGCGACGAGCAGTACTTC.

V usage is TRBV7-2 and J usage is TRBJ1-4; D gene uncertain. The CDR3 is 14 residues long. The V end was cut by 6 bases, the J end by 1 base, with 9 bases between. Germline V gene data show CDR1 as SGHTA and CDR2 as FQGNSA. In nucleotides, the CDR3 is TGTGCCAGCAGACGCAGTGAAACTAATGAAAAACTGTTTTTT. Translated: CASRRSETNEKLFF. Supplemented by reference TRBV7-2 and TRBJ1-4, the full variable domain reads GAGVSQSPSNKVTEKGKDVELRCDPISGHTALYWYRQSLGQGLEFLIYFQGNSAPDKSGLPSDRFSAERTGGSVSTLTIQRTQQEDSAVYLCASRRSETNEKLFFGSGTQLSVL.

Only a few counts were recorded for this clone. V usage is TRBV7-9 and J usage is TRBJ1-1, with TRBD1 identical over 7 bases. CDR3 length equals 13 residues. In germline, CDR1 is SEHNR, CDR2 FQNEAQ (reference sequence). J lost 3 bases, V lost 5 bases, and 3 bases had no gene match. The CDR3 spells CASSTTGDTEAFF. The CDR3 coding sequence is TGTGCCAGCAGCACAACAGGGGACACTGAAGCTTTCTTT.

This sequence joins TRBV5-1 and TRBJ1-2, with TRBD1 matching 7 bases. The CDR3 totals 14 residues. Germline assignment: CDR1 SGHRS and CDR2 YFSETQ. V dropped 0 bases and J dropped 4; count of bases not matched to a gene: 3. The CDR3 coding sequence is TGCGCCAGCAGCTTGGCCAACAGGGGCTATGGCTACACCTTC. It yields the protein CASSLANRGYGYTF. The variable domain in full, completed from reference TRBV5-1 and TRBJ1-2, reads KAGVTQTPRYLIKTRGQQVTLSCSPISGHRSVSWYQQTPGQGLQFLFEYFSETQRNKGNFPGRFSGRQFSNSRSEMNVSTLELGDSALYLCASSLANRGYGYTFGSGTRLTVV.

This chain joins TRBV2 and TRBJ2-7, with 9 bases aligning to TRBD1. Per germline, CDR1 SNHLY and CDR2 FYNNEI. V shed 5 bases, J shed 6 bases, and the junction held 8 bases outside the gene matches. The CDR3 runs to 14 residues. CDR3 nucleotides: TGTGCCAGCAGTACCCGGGACAGGGAGGCCGAGCAGTACTTC. It yields the protein CASSTRDREAEQYF.

The chain recombines TRBV6-1 with TRBJ1-5; maybe TRBD1 (6 bases). The CDR3 has 13 amino acids. Germline-derived CDR1 and CDR2 are MNHNS and SASEGT. The germline V and J ends were trimmed by 2 bases and 9 bases, with 11 bases remaining between them. The CDR3 sequence is CASSEWDIRPQHF. The CDR3 DNA is TGTGCCAGCAGTGAATGGGACATAAGGCCCCAGCATTTT.

The chain is built from TRBV30 and TRBJ2-3; 7 nucleotides line up with TRBD2. Germline values: CDR1 GTSNPN, CDR2 SVGIG (reference sequence). Unmatched junction bases numbered 12, after V lost 8 bases and J lost 1 base. This CDR3 spans 15 amino acids. The CDR3 DNA reads as TGTGCCGGCGGCCCACCAAGCGGGGGCACAGATACGCAGTATTTT. This gives the protein CAGGPPSGGTDTQYF.

V gene TRBV5-6 combines with J gene TRBJ2-5; the match to TRBD2 covers 9 bases. The CDR3 totals 13 residues. Germline lookup yields CDR1 SGHDT and CDR2 YYEEEE. V lost 7 bases to trimming and J lost 1 base; unmatched junction nucleotides: 2. The chain's CDR3 is CASRRGGQETQYF. CDR3 in DNA: TGTGCCAGCCGGCGGGGGGGCCAAGAGACCCAGTACTTC.

V is TRBV7-9 and J is TRBJ2-1; weak D call: TRBD1 (6 bases). The CDR3 totals 16 residues. Germline-derived CDR1 and CDR2 are SEHNR and FQNEAQ (reference sequence). The ends were cut back, 5 bases at V and 1 base at J, with 15 bases in the middle. CDR3 coding DNA: TGTGCCAGCAGCCCCCGGACAGCATATTCCTACAATGAGCAGTTCTTC. Translated: CASSPRTAYSYNEQFF.

The genes are TRBV4-3 and TRBJ1-6, with TRBD1 matching 10 bases. The CDR3 covers 15 residues. After removal of 2 bases from V and 8 bases from J, the junction contained 3 bases not matched to a gene. The V gene's germline CDR1 is LGHNA and CDR2 YSLEER. CDR3 loop: CASSQLGQGHSPLHF. The CDR3, as DNA: TGCGCCAGCAGCCAACTGGGACAGGGGCATTCACCCCTCCACTTT.

The genes are TRBV10-3 and TRBJ2-7; 10 nucleotides align to TRBD1. The V and J ends lost 6 bases and 6 bases, in that order; junction bases with no gene match: 5. This CDR3 is 13 amino acids long. Germline-derived CDR1 and CDR2 are ENHRY and SYGVKD. The chain's CDR3 is CAIRDDRGLEQYF. Written as DNA, the CDR3 is TGTGCCATCAGGGACGACAGGGGGCTCGAGCAGTACTTC.

The rearrangement links TRBV4-3 to TRBJ2-3; 7 nucleotides agree with TRBD1. Germline values: CDR1 LGHNA, CDR2 YSLEER. The CDR3 has 15 residues. With 1 base clipped from V and 5 bases from J, the junction kept 6 bases outside the gene matches. CDR3 sequence (DNA): TGCGCCAGCAGCCAAGGGACAGGAATAGGAGATACGCAGTATTTT. Translating it yields CASSQGTGIGDTQYF.

The rearrangement joins TRBV19 to TRBJ2-1; a possible D gene is TRBD2 (5 bases). The germline V gene has CDR1 LNHDA and CDR2 SQIVND (reference sequence). The CDR3 contains 14 residues. Trimming cost V 6 bases and J 2 bases, with 11 bases left between them. The CDR3, as DNA: TGTGCCAGTAGAAGCGGAATCGCCTACAATGAGCAGTTCTTC. Protein: CASRSGIAYNEQFF.

The rearrangement uses TRBV11-2 and TRBJ2-5; 7 positions agree with TRBD2. Looked up from germline, CDR1 is SGHAT and CDR2 is FQNNGV. The V gene end was trimmed by 7 bases and the J gene end by 2 bases; junction bases not matched to a gene: 4. The CDR3 spans 13 residues. CDR3 sequence reads: CASNRGVQETQYF. The DNA of the CDR3 is TGTGCCAGCAACCGGGGGGTGCAAGAGACCCAGTACTTC. Using reference TRBV11-2 and TRBJ2-5 for the parts outside the CDR3, the full variable domain is EAGVAQSPRYKIIEKRQSVAFWCNPISGHATLYWYQQILGQGPKLLIQFQNNGVVDDSQLPKDRFSAERLKGVDSTLKIQPAKLEDSAVYLCASNRGVQETQYFGPGTRLLVL.

The rearrangement uses TRBV4-3 and TRBJ2-2; D call uncertain. The germline V gene encodes CDR1 LGHNA and CDR2 YSLEER. This CDR3 region has 15 residues. Trimming pared 7 bases from V and 0 bases from J, leaving 12 bases between. The CDR3 region is CASTIATANTGELFF. CDR3 nucleotide sequence: TGCGCCAGCACCATTGCCACGGCGAACACCGGGGAGCTGTTTTTT.

The V call is TRBV21-1, the J call TRBJ1-4; the table gives TRBD1 as D, unverified against the DNA. TRBV21-1 is given as a pseudogene. The CDR3 has 16 amino acids. The CDR3 sequence: CASSLRQVLTNEKLFF. The CDR3 region has the DNA TGTGCCAGCAGCTTACGACAGGTGTTAACTAATGAAAAACTGTTTTTT.

This clone appeared a single time. The genes are TRBV4-3 and TRBJ1-3; D unclear. Looked up from germline, CDR1 is LGHNA and CDR2 is YSLEER. Deletions cut 0 bases from V and 0 bases from J, with 9 bases between. The CDR3 has 16 amino acids. The CDR3 DNA follows: TGCGCCAGCAGCCAAGATTTAGCGGCCTCTGGAAACACCATATATTTT. Translation gives CASSQDLAASGNTIYF.

The chain carries TRBV9 and TRBJ1-2; maybe TRBD1 (5 bases). Trimming took 0 bases from V and 5 from J, leaving 14 bases between them. The CDR3 covers 15 residues. The germline gives CDR1 SGDLS, CDR2 YYNGEE. In nucleotides, the CDR3 is TGTGCCAGCAGCGTAGGCCCCCAAGGGGCGTATGGCTACACCTTC. Translation gives CASSVGPQGAYGYTF.